This T cell receptor (beta chain) comes out of a study of vaccination and CD4 T cells after COVID-19. Germline V gene sequence: CDR1 DFQATT, CDR2 SNEGSKA (reference sequence). Trimming left V 0 bases short and J 4 bases short, with 15 bases between. This CDR3 region has 15 residues. Cultured CD4+ T-cell DNA underwent Oncomine TCR Beta short-read sequencing. In TCRdb, the PCR reads were re-called with MiXCR into one record per CDR3 protein. The sample lists some 15,000 distinct CDR3 sequences, approximately 50% seen once, with 20% in the top ten. Sample time point: late sampling 161 to 241 days after vaccination in three convalescent patients. Treatment of the sample: approximately nine-day PBMC culture with coronavirus spike peptide pools or control peptides (ViraFEST assay). Concerning this clonotype itself: Its target is unknown.

Sample: CD4+ T cells from blood, cultured in vitro, taken about 7 months after SARS-CoV-2 vaccination. This chain links TRBV20-1 with TRBJ1-2; no firm D call. This receptor was identified in a human donor who had recovered from COVID-19. The CDR3 region is CSARDPLPGFYGYTF. Here the CDR3 DNA reads TGCAGTGCTAGAGACCCCCTCCCGGGATTCTATGGCTACACCTTC.